This TCR beta chain was observed in a study of beta chain features in type 1 diabetes. Study as a whole: Analysis included 100 million to 110 million sorted cells drawn from all samples. Study results and caveats: Type 1 diabetes patients had moderately but significantly shorter TCRB CDR3s in all four CD4+ subsets.

Purities in excess of 98% were seen in all sorted populations. Germline V lookup: CDR1 SNHLY, CDR2 FYNNEI. This CDR3 contains 12 residues. The V end lost 8 bases, the J end lost 5 bases, and 10 bases lay between the germline ends. Expressed TCRB transcripts were sequenced after all isolated RNA was converted to cDNA. Clones were read by immunoSEQ multiplex PCR, and TCRdb kept only the in-frame ones, dropping some. The sample lists 200,000 to 250,000 clones; 16% were seen once. Of note for this clone: The antigen is unknown.

The sample comprised naive CD4+ T cells from blood. The genes are TRBV2 and TRBJ2-1; maybe TRBD2 (5 bases). This clonotype was obtained from a man younger than 45 with type 1 diabetes. The DNA for the CDR3 is TGTGCCAGCGGAGGCGACCACAATGAGCAGTTCTTC. Translation gives CASGGDHNEQFF.